A single sample gave rise to the 32 T cell receptor beta chains below, sequenced in a study of CD8+ T cells in alopecia areata. Reverse transcribed after extraction, RNA yielded cDNA as the sequencing template. Some clones are missing from TCRdb's copy, which holds only in-frame ones; the method was immunoSEQ multiplex PCR. The data hold roughly 250,000 clones, with around two thirds observed a single time. The sample here was CD4+ T cells sorted from blood, taken at week 0. All receptors come from a human donor with alopecia areata.

This clone was seen a handful of times. The rearrangement joins TRBV7-8 to TRBJ2-7, with no clear D. The CDR3 runs to 13 residues. V was trimmed by 0 bases and J by 5 bases, leaving 8 bases between them. Germline V gene lookup returns CDR1 SGHVS and CDR2 FQNEAQ. This CDR3 is CASSLAGSHEQYF. The CDR3 nucleotides read TGTGCCAGCAGCTTAGCCGGGTCCCACGAGCAGTACTTC.

The chain has TRBV29-1 and TRBJ2-3, with D tentatively TRBD1 (6 bases). V lost 4 bases, J lost 5 bases, and 13 bases lay in between. This CDR3 comprises 13 residues. Germline-derived CDR1 and CDR2 are SQVTM and ANQGSEA. The CDR3, as DNA: TGCAGCGTTGCCTGGGGGCAGCAAGATACGCAGTATTTT. Its translation: CSVAWGQQDTQYF.

The chain has TRBV6-5 and TRBJ2-7; D is possibly TRBD1 (5 bases). Germline V gene sequence: CDR1 MNHEY, CDR2 SVGAGI. The V end lost 5 bases, the J end lost 3 bases, and 17 bases lay between the germline ends. CDR3 length: 15 amino acids. The CDR3 loop is CASSPRGLKDYEQYF. The CDR3 DNA reads TGTGCCAGCAGTCCAAGGGGTCTCAAGGACTACGAGCAGTACTTC.

This clone showed up just a few times. V gene TRBV7-2 combines with J gene TRBJ1-4, with TRBD1 matching 9 bases. Germline CDR1 is SGHTA and CDR2 is FQGNSA. Trimming at V came to 6 bases and at J to 7 bases, leaving 6 bases not matched to a gene. The CDR3 is made up of 14 amino acids. CDR3 bases: TGTGCCAGCAGTTTACAGGGGGCCGGTGAAAAACTGTTTTTT. Translation: CASSLQGAGEKLFF.

CDR3 protein: CASSPRTGGEPQHF. In nucleotides, the CDR3 is TGTGCCAGCAGTCCCCGGACAGGGGGGGAGCCCCAGCATTTT. The chain recombines TRBV27 with TRBJ1-5; 10 nucleotides align to TRBD1. Germline loops: CDR1 MNHEY, CDR2 SMNVEV (reference sequence). This CDR3 is built from 14 residues. With V trimmed by 5 bases and J by 8 bases, 6 bases remained unmatched.

The J gene is TRBJ1-1, the V gene TRBV7-2; D might be TRBD1 (6 bases). There are 13 residues in the CDR3. The V gene's germline CDR1 is SGHTA and CDR2 FQGNSA. Trimming stripped 6 bases from V and 1 base from J, with 9 bases between. CDR3 nucleotides: TGTGCCAGCAGAGGACAGTGGAACACTGAAGCTTTCTTT. It specifies CASRGQWNTEAFF.

The chain combines TRBV27 with TRBJ1-5; a possible D gene is TRBD1 (5 bases). V was shortened by 3 bases and J by 5 bases, with 14 bases between the two germline ends. This CDR3 comprises 15 residues. Germline CDR1 reads MNHEY; CDR2 reads SMNVEV (reference sequence). DNA for the CDR3: TGTGCCAGCAGTTTCTGGGGGAGTCGGGATCAGCCCCAGCATTTT. This translates into CASSFWGSRDQPQHF.

This clone came up a few times. The chain combines TRBV19 with TRBJ2-7, with 7 nucleotides matching TRBD1. The germline V gene has CDR1 LNHDA and CDR2 SQIVND (reference sequence). CDR3 length equals 13 residues. V lost 10 bases and J lost 0; bases outside the gene matches: 6. The CDR3 here is CATRGRSSYEQYF. The CDR3 DNA reads TGTGCCACCAGGGGGAGAAGCTCCTACGAGCAGTACTTC.

In the case of this clone: The sample contains more than one DNA sequence encoding this CDR3. The chain links TRBV18 to TRBJ1-6; no reliable D call. The CDR3 sequence is 11 residues long. V was pared by 6 bases and J by 8 bases, with 5 bases between. Germline V gene sequence: CDR1 KGHSH, CDR2 LQKENI. CDR3 in amino acids: CASSPDSPLHF. The CDR3 DNA reads as TGTGCCAGCTCGCCGGATTCACCCCTCCACTTT.

The chain is built from TRBV29-1 and TRBJ2-5; D tentatively reads TRBD1 or TRBD2 (5 bases each). Trimming cost V 3 bases and J 3 bases, with 14 bases left between them. Germline V gene lookup returns CDR1 SQVTM and CDR2 ANQGSEA. The CDR3 contains 14 residues. The CDR3 is CSVDSRDGKETQYF. The CDR3 region has the DNA TGCAGCGTTGATTCCCGGGACGGAAAAGAGACCCAGTACTTC.

Of note for this clone: This sample also contains other DNA sequences that code for the same CDR3. The chain employs TRBV29-1 and TRBJ1-4, with no clear D. Germline V gene lookup returns CDR1 SQVTM and CDR2 ANQGSEA. This CDR3 is 12 amino acids long. V was cut by 6 bases and J by 0 bases, with 5 bases left in between. This chain's CDR3 is CSVGTTNEKLFF. DNA of the CDR3: TGCAGCGTCGGGACAACTAATGAAAAACTGTTTTTT.

V and J are TRBV30 and TRBJ2-3; 7 bases are shared with TRBD1. V gave up 3 bases and J gave up 8 bases; unmatched junction bases: 11. The CDR3 totals 14 residues. In germline, CDR1 is GTSNPN, CDR2 SVGIG (reference sequence). CDR3 DNA sequence: TGTGCCTGGAGGCCGGTCGCAGGGGGTGCTACGCAGTATTTT. Protein product: CAWRPVAGGATQYF.

The CDR3 protein is CASVRTGGNTEAFF. CDR3 nucleotide sequence: TGTGCCAGCGTGAGGACAGGGGGGAACACTGAAGCTTTCTTT. The V gene is TRBV25-1, the J gene TRBJ1-1; 10 nucleotides align to TRBD1. The CDR3 length is 14 residues. Germline CDR1 and CDR2: MGHDK and SYGVNS. Trimming at V came to 8 bases and at J to 1 base, leaving 4 bases not matched to a gene.

The chain combines TRBV27 with TRBJ2-7; 10 positions agree with TRBD1. Germline V CDR1 and CDR2: MNHEY, SMNVEV (reference sequence). The CDR3 totals 14 residues. V was pared by 2 bases and J by 4 bases, with 2 bases of the junction left unmatched. The DNA of the CDR3 is TGTGCCAGCAGTTTACGGACAGGGGGTTACGAGCAGTACTTC. This codes for CASSLRTGGYEQYF.

The genes are TRBV30 and TRBJ1-1; 7 bases line up with TRBD1. Germline V gives CDR1 GTSNPN, CDR2 SVGIG (reference sequence). Trimming at V came to 4 bases and at J to 4 bases, leaving 9 bases not matched to a gene. The CDR3 has 14 amino acids. CDR3 sequence (DNA): TGTGCCTGGATCCCAGGGGGTTCGGTCACTGAAGCTTTCTTT. This translates into CAWIPGGSVTEAFF.

The chain joins TRBV29-1 to TRBJ1-2; TRBD1 matches 11 bases. Germline V lookup: CDR1 SQVTM, CDR2 ANQGSEA. This CDR3 is built from 14 residues. V lost 5 bases to trimming and J lost 4 bases; unmatched junction nucleotides: 6. CDR3 sequence reads: CSVSGQGARYGYTF. CDR3 coding DNA: TGCAGCGTTTCAGGACAGGGGGCTCGCTATGGCTACACCTTC.

There are a few counts of this clone. The V gene is TRBV19, the J gene TRBJ1-2; D not resolved. V gave up 11 bases and J gave up 4 bases, with 17 bases separating them. This CDR3 spans 13 amino acids. Germline V lookup: CDR1 LNHDA, CDR2 SQIVND (reference sequence). The CDR3 coding sequence is TGTGCCGCAAAGGACGGCATCTCCTATGGCTACACCTTC. It specifies CAAKDGISYGYTF.

The chain carries TRBV5-4 and TRBJ1-1; possibly TRBD1 for D (6 bases). Germline V gene lookup returns CDR1 SGHNT and CDR2 YYREEE (reference sequence). V shed 3 bases and J shed 0 bases, with 12 bases lying between them. The CDR3 length is 15 residues. CDR3 amino acids: CASSSGQQLNTEAFF. CDR3 nucleotides: TGTGCCAGCAGCTCGGGACAACAGTTGAACACTGAAGCTTTCTTT.

The CDR3 here is CASSRPAKLNLNTEAFF. The CDR3 nucleotides read TGCGCCAGCAGCCGCCCGGCCAAACTCAACCTGAACACTGAAGCTTTCTTT. J is TRBJ1-1 and V is TRBV4-3; D gene unclear. V lost 4 bases and J 0 bases, leaving 18 bases between the germline ends. The CDR3 loop spans 17 amino acids. Germline assignment: CDR1 LGHNA and CDR2 YSLEER.

The rearrangement uses TRBV7-3 and TRBJ1-1; the D is unclear. Germline CDR1 reads SGHTA; CDR2 reads FQGTGA. The germline V and J ends were trimmed by 5 bases and 1 base, with 11 bases remaining between them. The CDR3 runs to 14 residues. In DNA, the CDR3 is TGTGCCAGCAGCCCCTCTCAAGGGAACACTGAAGCTTTCTTT. It codes for CASSPSQGNTEAFF. Looking up the rest from reference TRBV7-3 and TRBJ1-1 gives the full variable domain: GAGVSQTPSNKVTEKGKYVELRCDPISGHTALYWYRQSLGQGPEFLIYFQGTGAADDSGLPNDRFFAVRPEGSVSTLKIQRTERGDSAVYLCASSPSQGNTEAFFGQGTRLTVV.

This CDR3 reads CASSGQTNEKLFF. In DNA, the CDR3 is TGTGCCAGCAGTGGGCAAACTAATGAAAAACTGTTTTTT. The chain uses TRBV25-1 and TRBJ1-4, with D unclear. Per germline, CDR1 MGHDK and CDR2 SYGVNS. The CDR3 length is 13 residues. Trimming removed 4 bases at V and 1 base at J, with 4 bases between.

The table lists this clone with a few counts. The DNA of the CDR3 is TGTGCCTGGAGTGTCGGGAACACTGAAGCTTTCTTT. Protein: CAWSVGNTEAFF. The V and J genes are TRBV30 and TRBJ1-1; unclear D gene. Germline V gene data show CDR1 as GTSNPN and CDR2 as SVGIG (reference sequence). Trimming removed 0 bases from V and 1 base from J, with 3 bases in between. This CDR3 has 12 amino acids.

This clone has only a few counts. The chain uses TRBV29-1 and TRBJ1-2, with no clear D. CDR3 size: 10 residues. CDR1 and CDR2 from the germline V gene are SQVTM and ANQGSEA. V lost 3 bases to trimming and J lost 3 bases, with 2 bases between them. CDR3 sequence reads: CSVDDYGYTF. The CDR3 DNA sequence: TGCAGCGTTGACGACTATGGCTACACCTTC.

The V gene is TRBV4-2, the J gene TRBJ2-5; 11 bases are shared with TRBD2. Germline lookup yields CDR1 LGHNA and CDR2 YNFKEQ. The CDR3 totals 17 residues. Losses at the gene ends were 0 bases for V and 7 bases for J; bases not matched to a gene: 10. Written as DNA, the CDR3 is TGTGCCAGCAGCCAAGATTCGGGACTAGCGGTACGCGGGACCCAGTACTTC. It encodes CASSQDSGLAVRGTQYF.

V and J are TRBV9 and TRBJ2-2; possibly TRBD1 or TRBD2 for D (5 bases each). V was trimmed by 0 bases and J by 6 bases, leaving 12 bases between them. The CDR3 is made up of 15 amino acids. Per germline, CDR1 SGDLS and CDR2 YYNGEE. This CDR3 is CASSVESQGPGELFF. The CDR3 DNA reads TGTGCCAGCAGCGTAGAGTCGCAGGGACCCGGGGAGCTGTTTTTT.

V is TRBV5-6 and J is TRBJ1-6, with a possible D match to TRBD1 (6 bases). This CDR3 is built from 15 residues. Germline V CDR1 and CDR2: SGHDT, YYEEEE. V was cut by 5 bases and J by 2 bases, with 11 bases left in between. In nucleotides, the CDR3 is TGTGCCAGCAGATCCAGGGGAACCTATAATTCACCCCTCCACTTT. Its protein product is CASRSRGTYNSPLHF. Full variable domain (missing parts from reference TRBV5-6 and TRBJ1-6): DAGVTQSPTHLIKTRGQQVTLRCSPKSGHDTVSWYQQALGQGPQFIFQYYEEEERQRGNFPDRFSGHQFPNYSSELNVNALLLGDSALYLCASRSRGTYNSPLHFGNGTRLTVT.

The gene calls are TRBV29-1 and TRBJ2-2; possibly TRBD2 for D (6 bases). There are 13 residues in the CDR3. Germline assignment: CDR1 SQVTM and CDR2 ANQGSEA. V lost 6 bases, J lost 4 bases, and 12 bases lay in between. The CDR3: CSVEISGTGELFF. The CDR3 DNA reads as TGCAGCGTCGAGATTAGCGGCACCGGGGAGCTGTTTTTT.

V and J are TRBV7-8 and TRBJ1-4; D gene unclear. Germline V CDR1 and CDR2: SGHVS, FQNEAQ. The CDR3 has 16 residues. The germline V and J ends were trimmed by 5 bases and 1 base, with 14 bases remaining between them. The CDR3 protein is CASSPALHRTNEKLFF. The CDR3 region has the DNA TGTGCCAGCAGCCCCGCCCTTCATCGAACTAATGAAAAACTGTTTTTT.

This chain links TRBV30 with TRBJ1-1; D remains unclear. This CDR3 has 12 residues. Germline CDR1 reads GTSNPN; CDR2 reads SVGIG (reference sequence). Trimming removed 5 bases at V and 3 bases at J, with 10 bases between. CDR3 nucleotides: TGTGCCTGGTGCAGGCTGCACACTGAAGCTTTCTTT. The encoded protein is CAWCRLHTEAFF.

The V call is TRBV5-1, the J call TRBJ2-5, with TRBD1 identical over 9 bases. Unmatched junction bases numbered 4, after V lost 2 bases and J lost 5 bases. Germline V gene lookup returns CDR1 SGHRS and CDR2 YFSETQ. The CDR3 sequence is 14 residues long. This chain's CDR3 is CASSFGQGRETQYF. The CDR3 DNA sequence: TGCGCCAGCAGCTTCGGACAGGGGAGGGAGACCCAGTACTTC.

J is TRBJ2-1 and V is TRBV6-5; D might be TRBD2 (6 bases). The CDR3 has 15 amino acids. In germline, CDR1 is MNHEY, CDR2 SVGAGI. Trimming took off 5 bases at V and 4 bases at J, with 15 bases between the two ends. CDR3 sequence (DNA): TGTGCCAGCAGTCCGACTAGGCCGGGATACAATGAGCAGTTCTTC. Translated, it gives CASSPTRPGYNEQFF.

In this sample, this clone turned up a few times. This chain links TRBV29-1 with TRBJ2-3; D gene ambiguous. The CDR3 is made up of 13 amino acids. Germline V lookup: CDR1 SQVTM, CDR2 ANQGSEA. V gave up 4 bases and J gave up 0 bases, with 8 bases separating them. CDR3 residues: CSVADGSTDTQYF. DNA of the CDR3: TGCAGCGTTGCGGACGGTAGCACAGATACGCAGTATTTT.